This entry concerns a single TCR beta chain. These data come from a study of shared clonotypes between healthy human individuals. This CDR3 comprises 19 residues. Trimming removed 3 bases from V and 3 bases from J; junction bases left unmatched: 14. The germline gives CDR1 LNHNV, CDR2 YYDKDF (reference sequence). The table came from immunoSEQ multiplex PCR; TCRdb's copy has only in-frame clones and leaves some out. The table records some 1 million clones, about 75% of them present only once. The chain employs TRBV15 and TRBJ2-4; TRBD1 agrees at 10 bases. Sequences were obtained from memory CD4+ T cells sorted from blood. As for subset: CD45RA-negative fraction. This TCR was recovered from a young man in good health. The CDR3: CATSRTGTGVFLGKNIQYF. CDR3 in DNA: TGTGCCACCAGCAGGACCGGGACAGGGGTTTTCCTTGGCAAAAACATTCAGTACTTC.